The source of this T cell receptor beta chain is a study of T cells in tuberculosis. Notes on the study in general: Smaller distances to GMM-specific TCRs suggested their expansion in active tuberculosis.

This CDR3 has 16 residues. Germline V gene data show CDR1 as LGHNA and CDR2 as YSLEER. J gave up 5 bases and V 3 bases, and 12 bases lay outside the gene matches. The assay was immunoSEQ multiplex PCR, and TCRdb's table has in-frame clones only and misses some. The sample records some 49,000 clones, more than 90% being singletons. In the case of this clone: Its specificity is unknown.

Time point indicated: new active TB diagnosis, blood taken before or within 7 days of starting treatment. Tuberculosis was confirmed by positive sputum smear and/or M. tuberculosis culture. Sequenced here: PBMCs, sampled at tuberculosis diagnosis. This receptor was taken from an adult with tuberculosis. V and J are TRBV4-3 and TRBJ2-7; 8 positions agree with TRBD1. CDR3 nucleotide sequence: TGCGCCAGCAGCCAGGATCGGACAGGGCGGTTAGACGAGCAGTACTTC. As protein: CASSQDRTGRLDEQYF.